This record concerns one TCR beta chain sequence. Its specificity is not known. An immunoSEQ assay, version v3.0, was performed at survey level. The protocol was immunoSEQ multiplex PCR, while the TCRdb copy is restricted to in-frame clones and leaves out a portion. The sample holds about 31,000 clones, 75% to 90% seen once. The CDR3 runs 13 residues. Germline V gene lookup returns CDR1 MNHNS and CDR2 SASEGT. V lost 3 bases and J 4 bases, leaving 9 bases between the germline ends. The sample originates from a study of long-term antiretroviral therapy in people with HIV. General observations from the study: Following ART, diversity rose but still fell short of transplant donor controls. Drawn between the mid-2000s and the late 2010s, the blood was possibly obtained under older ART regimens.

The material was unsorted PBMCs, obtained 0.8 years before starting antiretroviral therapy. The chain recombines TRBV6-1 with TRBJ2-5; D possibly corresponds to TRBD1 (5 bases). This clonotype was sampled from a man in his late teens or twenties with HIV. CDR3 nucleotides: TGTGCCAGCAGTGACAGGGTAGGAGAGACCCAGTACTTC. Residues: CASSDRVGETQYF.